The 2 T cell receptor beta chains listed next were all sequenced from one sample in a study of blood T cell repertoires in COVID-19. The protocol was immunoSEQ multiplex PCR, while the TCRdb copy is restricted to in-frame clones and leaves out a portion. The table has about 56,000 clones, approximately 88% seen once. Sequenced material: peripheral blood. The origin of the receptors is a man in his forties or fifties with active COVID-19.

The CDR3 region is CASSLEGREQFF. The DNA for the CDR3 is TGTGCCAGCAGCCTCGAGGGAAGGGAGCAGTTCTTC. V and J are TRBV7-3 and TRBJ2-1, with D possibly matching TRBD2 (5 bases). In germline, CDR1 is SGHTA, CDR2 FQGTGA. V gave up 5 bases and J gave up 10 bases, with 12 bases separating them. The CDR3 has 12 amino acids.

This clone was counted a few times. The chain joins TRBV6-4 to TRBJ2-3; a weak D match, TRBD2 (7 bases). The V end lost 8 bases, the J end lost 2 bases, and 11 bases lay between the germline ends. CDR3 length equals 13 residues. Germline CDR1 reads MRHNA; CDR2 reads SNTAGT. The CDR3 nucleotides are TGTGCCAGCGGGGAGGGACACACAGATACGCAGTATTTT. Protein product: CASGEGHTDTQYF.